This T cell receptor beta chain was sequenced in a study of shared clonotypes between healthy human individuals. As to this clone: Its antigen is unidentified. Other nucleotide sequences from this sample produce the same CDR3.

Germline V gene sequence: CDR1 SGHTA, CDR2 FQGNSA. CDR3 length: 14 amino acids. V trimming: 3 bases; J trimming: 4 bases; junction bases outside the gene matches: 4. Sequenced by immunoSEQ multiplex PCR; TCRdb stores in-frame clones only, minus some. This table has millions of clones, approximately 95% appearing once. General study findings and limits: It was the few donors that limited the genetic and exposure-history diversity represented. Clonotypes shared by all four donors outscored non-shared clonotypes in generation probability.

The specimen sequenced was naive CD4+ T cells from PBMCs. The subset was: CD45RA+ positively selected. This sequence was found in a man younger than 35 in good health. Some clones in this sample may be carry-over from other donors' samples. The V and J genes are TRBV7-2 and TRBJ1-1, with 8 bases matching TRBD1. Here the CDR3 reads CASSFRTGSTEAFF. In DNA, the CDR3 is TGTGCCAGCAGCTTCAGGACAGGGAGCACTGAAGCTTTCTTT.